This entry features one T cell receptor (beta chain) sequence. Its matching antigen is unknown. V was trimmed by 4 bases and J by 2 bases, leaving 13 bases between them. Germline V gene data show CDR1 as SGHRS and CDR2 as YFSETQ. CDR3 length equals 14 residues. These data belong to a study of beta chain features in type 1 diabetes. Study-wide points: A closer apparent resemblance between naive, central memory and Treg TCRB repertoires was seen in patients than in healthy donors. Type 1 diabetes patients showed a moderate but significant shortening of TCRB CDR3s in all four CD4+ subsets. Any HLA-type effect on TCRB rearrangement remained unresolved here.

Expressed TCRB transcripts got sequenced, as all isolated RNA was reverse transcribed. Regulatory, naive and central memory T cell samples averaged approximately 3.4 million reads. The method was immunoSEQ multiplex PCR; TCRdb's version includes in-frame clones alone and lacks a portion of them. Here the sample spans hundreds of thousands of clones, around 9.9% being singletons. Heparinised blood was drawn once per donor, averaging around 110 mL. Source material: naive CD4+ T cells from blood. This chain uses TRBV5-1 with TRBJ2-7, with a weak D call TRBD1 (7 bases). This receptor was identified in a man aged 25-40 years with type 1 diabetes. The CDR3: CASSPRDRAYEQYF. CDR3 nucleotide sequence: TGCGCCAGCAGCCCGCGGGACAGAGCCTACGAGCAGTACTTC.